This T cell receptor (beta chain) was sequenced for a study of beta chain features in type 1 diabetes. Regarding the study as a whole: Junctions at VDJ sites from type 1 diabetes patients had fewer insertions and more deletions.

The table lists this clone with a few counts. Antigen specificity is unknown. The CDR3 totals 17 residues. CDR1 is SEHNR, CDR2 FQNEAQ, per germline (reference sequence). Trimming pared 5 bases from V and 8 bases from J, leaving 24 bases between. The sequenced template was cDNA made from the entire isolated RNA. Data came from immunoSEQ multiplex PCR; TCRdb stores just in-frame clones and leaves some out. In the table there are under 450,000 clones, more than 13% of which are singletons. The clonotype originates from a woman aged 18-30 years in good health. Sequencing was performed on naive CD4+ T cells from blood. V and J are TRBV7-9 and TRBJ1-4, with D possibly matching TRBD1 (6 bases). In DNA form, the CDR3 reads TGTGCCAGCAGCCGTAGCGTCGGGGACACGAGGCTAGAAAAACTGTTTTTT. Amino acids: CASSRSVGDTRLEKLFF. Full variable domain (rest looked up from reference TRBV7-9 and TRBJ1-4): DTGVSQNPRHKITKRGQNVTFRCDPISEHNRLYWYRQTLGQGPEFLTYFQNEAQLEKSRLLSDRFSAERPKGSFSTLEIQRTEQGDSAMYLCASSRSVGDTRLEKLFFGSGTQLSVL.